A selection of T cell receptor beta chains follows, all from one sample in a study of shared clonotypes between healthy human individuals. TCRdb's copy holds only in-frame clones and misses some; the assay was immunoSEQ multiplex PCR. Here the sample spans 550,000 to 850,000 clones, roughly 72% being singletons. Sequenced material: memory CD4+ T cells sorted from blood. Receptors were obtained from a woman in her twenties or thirties in good health. Both conserved end residues are part of each CDR3. The D gene is left open where the match is weak. For some rows the clone size is stated as once, few or many, or as a class when expanded; others skip it.

V gene	J gene	D gene	clone size	CDR3 DNA	CDR3 protein
TRBV28	TRBJ1-5	TRBD1	NA	TGTGCCAGCAGCAAAGTTAAGGTGGCAGGGGGCGGGCAGCCCCAGCATTTT	CASSKVKVAGGGQPQHF
TRBV6-1	TRBJ1-1	NA	NA	TGTGCCAGCAGTGACAGGGTCACTGAAGCTTTCTTT	CASSDRVTEAFF
TRBV2	TRBJ2-2	TRBD2	NA	TGTGCCAGCAGTGAAGAGGGACTAGCGGTCACCGGGGAGCTGTTTTTT	CASSEEGLAVTGELFF
TRBV15	TRBJ1-2	TRBD1	few	TGTGCCACCAGCAGGGGGACAGGGGATGACTATGGCTACACCTTC	CATSRGTGDDYGYTF
TRBV29-1	TRBJ1-1	NA	NA	TGCAGCGTTGGCAGAGTGAACACTGAAGCTTTCTTT	CSVGRVNTEAFF
TRBV18	TRBJ1-3	NA	few	TGTGCCAGCTCACAACAGGGAACTTCGGGAAACACCATATATTTT	CASSQQGTSGNTIYF
TRBV9	TRBJ1-2	TRBD1	few	TGTGCCAGCAGCGTGCAGGGGGCGCCCAGCTACACCTTC	CASSVQGAPSYTF
TRBV5-1	TRBJ1-4	TRBD1	few	TGCGCCAGCAGCCCTGGGGACAGGGATGGGGAAAAACTGTTTTTT	CASSPGDRDGEKLFF
TRBV12-5	TRBJ2-7	TRBD2	NA	TGTGCTAGTGGTTTGGTACGGGCGAGCGGGAGTCACTACGAGCAGTACTTC	CASGLVRASGSHYEQYF
TRBV6-1	TRBJ1-5	TRBD1	NA	TGTGCCAGCAGTGACCCACCGGGACAGGGCAATCAGCCCCAGCATTTT	CASSDPPGQGNQPQHF
TRBV5-1	TRBJ1-2	NA	NA	TGCGCCAGCAGCAAGACGGACGGACGCTATGGCTACACCTTC	CASSKTDGRYGYTF
TRBV4-1	TRBJ1-1	NA	NA	TGCGCCAGCAGCCAAGATCTAGTGGGAGCCGCCAAAGGTTTCTTT	CASSQDLVGAAKGFF
TRBV10-3	TRBJ2-2	TRBD2	NA	TGTGCCATCAGGACTAGCGGGAACACCGGGGAGCTGTTTTTT	CAIRTSGNTGELFF
TRBV2	TRBJ2-1	NA	NA	TGTGCCTTAGGTAACAGCGGATACAATGAGCAGTTCTTC	CALGNSGYNEQFF
TRBV18	TRBJ1-2	TRBD1	few	TGTGCCAGCTCACCCCTCGAGGGAGGGGGCACTTATGGCTACACCTTC	CASSPLEGGGTYGYTF